Shown below are 18 T cell receptor beta chains from a single sample sequenced in a study of blood T cell repertoires in COVID-19. The assay was immunoSEQ multiplex PCR, and TCRdb's table has in-frame clones only and misses some. The data contain 150,000 to 200,000 clones, roughly 86% of them singletons. The sample was peripheral blood. These receptors were collected from a woman older than 75 in a cohort sampled during active or convalescent COVID-19.

V is TRBV11-2 and J is TRBJ1-6; 10 bases are a match to TRBD1. Germline CDR1 and CDR2: SGHAT and FQNNGV. CDR3 length: 16 amino acids. J was trimmed by 7 bases and V by 4 bases; bases with no gene match: 7. The CDR3 loop reads CASSSGGTGENSPLHF. Here the CDR3 DNA reads TGTGCCAGCAGCTCTGGAGGGACAGGGGAGAATTCACCCCTCCACTTT. Combining the CDR3 with reference TRBV11-2 and TRBJ1-6 gives the whole variable domain EAGVAQSPRYKIIEKRQSVAFWCNPISGHATLYWYQQILGQGPKLLIQFQNNGVVDDSQLPKDRFSAERLKGVDSTLKIQPAKLEDSAVYLCASSSGGTGENSPLHFGNGTRLTVT.

The rearrangement joins TRBV5-4 to TRBJ2-5; 7 bases match TRBD1. The V segment lost 4 bases and the J segment 5 bases; nucleotides outside the gene matches: 5. Germline lookup yields CDR1 SGHNT and CDR2 YYREEE (reference sequence). This CDR3 region has 13 residues. The CDR3: CASSHDRDETQYF. Written as DNA, the CDR3 is TGTGCCAGCAGCCACGACAGGGATGAGACCCAGTACTTC.

V usage is TRBV4-3 and J usage is TRBJ1-4, with 7 bases lining up with TRBD1. This CDR3 comprises 15 residues. V was pared by 0 bases and J by 7 bases, with 5 bases of the junction left unmatched. Germline CDR1 reads LGHNA; CDR2 reads YSLEER. The CDR3 DNA sequence: TGCGCCAGCAGCCAAGATCAGGGGGTAGGTGAAAAACTGTTTTTT. Its protein is CASSQDQGVGEKLFF.

The rearrangement links TRBV29-1 to TRBJ2-7; a weak D match, TRBD1 (6 bases). Per the germline V gene, CDR1 is SQVTM and CDR2 is ANQGSEA. V gave up 7 bases and J gave up 5 bases, with 18 bases separating them. The CDR3 extends over 13 amino acids. In nucleotides, the CDR3 is TGCAGCGCAACACAGGGAGTTTGGAACGAGCAGTACTTC. Translating it yields CSATQGVWNEQYF.

The chain has TRBV7-9 and TRBJ2-3, with D tentatively TRBD2 (6 bases). Germline values: CDR1 SEHNR, CDR2 FQNEAQ (reference sequence). There are 15 residues in the CDR3. Trimming shortened V by 1 base and J by 2 bases, and 10 bases separated the two germline ends. This CDR3 reads CASSLVGLTTDTQYF. Written as DNA, the CDR3 is TGTGCCAGCAGCTTAGTGGGACTTACCACAGATACGCAGTATTTT.

The chain recombines TRBV5-4 with TRBJ2-7; a possible D gene is TRBD2 (5 bases). This CDR3 has 14 amino acids. V was cut by 4 bases and J by 2 bases, with 13 bases left in between. Germline lookup yields CDR1 SGHNT and CDR2 YYREEE (reference sequence). CDR3 residues: CASSDRTSTYEQYF. CDR3 DNA: TGTGCCAGCAGCGACCGAACTAGTACCTACGAGCAGTACTTC. Full variable domain (remainder filled in from reference TRBV5-4 and TRBJ2-7): ETGVTQSPTHLIKTRGQQVTLRCSSQSGHNTVSWYQQALGQGPQFIFQYYREEENGRGNFPPRFSGLQFPNYSSELNVNALELDDSALYLCASSDRTSTYEQYFGPGTRLTVT.

V and J are TRBV5-1 and TRBJ1-4; TRBD1 agrees at 7 bases. CDR3 length: 14 amino acids. The J segment lost 8 bases and the V segment lost 3 bases, leaving 7 bases of the junction unmatched. Germline assignment: CDR1 SGHRS and CDR2 YFSETQ. The CDR3 loop is CASSSTGLGEKLFF. CDR3 nucleotide sequence: TGCGCCAGCAGCTCGACAGGGCTAGGAGAAAAACTGTTTTTT.

The CDR3 reads CASSYPGQGANTGELFF. In nucleotides, the CDR3 is TGTGCCAGCAGTTACCCGGGACAGGGGGCGAACACCGGGGAGCTGTTTTTT. The chain couples TRBV28 to TRBJ2-2; 11 nucleotides match TRBD1. In germline, CDR1 is MDHEN, CDR2 SYDVKM. V dropped 4 bases and J dropped 0; count of bases not matched to a gene: 4. This CDR3 spans 17 amino acids.

The chain employs TRBV5-8 and TRBJ2-1, with TRBD2 matching over 8 bases. After removal of 6 bases from V and 5 bases from J, the junction contained 10 bases not matched to a gene. Germline lookup yields CDR1 SGHTS and CDR2 YDEGEE. The CDR3 contains 15 residues. CDR3 nucleotide sequence: TGTGCCAGCACCCAGTCTGGCGGGAGGCACAATGAGCAGTTCTTC. It encodes CASTQSGGRHNEQFF.

V and J are TRBV14 and TRBJ2-7, with D possibly being TRBD1 (6 bases). The CDR3 extends over 14 amino acids. V lost 0 bases and J 9 bases, leaving 15 bases between the germline ends. Germline V gives CDR1 SGHDN, CDR2 FVKESK. CDR3 region: CASSQDRSTGLQYF. CDR3 nucleotides: TGTGCCAGCAGCCAAGATCGCAGTACAGGGTTGCAGTACTTC.

V usage is TRBV11-2 and J usage is TRBJ1-6; D not resolved. With 9 bases removed from V and 7 bases from J, the gap between germline ends came to 10 bases. The CDR3 extends over 12 amino acids. CDR1 SGHAT and CDR2 FQNNGV come from the germline V gene. The CDR3 nucleotides are TGTGCCAGTCAAACCCTAAATTCACCCCTCCACTTT. This codes for CASQTLNSPLHF.

The chain carries TRBV7-9 and TRBJ2-4; a weak D match, TRBD1 (6 bases). The CDR3 extends over 13 amino acids. Trimming stripped 8 bases from V and 6 bases from J, with 14 bases between. CDR1 is SEHNR, CDR2 FQNEAQ, per germline (reference sequence). CDR3 nucleotide sequence: TGTGCCAGCCGCGTGGGGGCCGGAAACATTCAGTACTTC. Translating gives CASRVGAGNIQYF. Based on the CDR3 plus reference TRBV7-9 and TRBJ2-4, the full variable domain is DTGVSQNPRHKITKRGQNVTFRCDPISEHNRLYWYRQTLGQGPEFLTYFQNEAQLEKSRLLSDRFSAERPKGSFSTLEIQRTEQGDSAMYLCASRVGAGNIQYFGAGTRLSVL.

The chain uses TRBV5-1 and TRBJ1-3; 10 nucleotides match TRBD1. J lost 9 bases, V lost 0 bases, and 3 bases had no gene match. Germline values: CDR1 SGHRS, CDR2 YFSETQ. This CDR3 contains 14 residues. The CDR3 sequence: CASSLGQGAGTIYF. DNA of the CDR3: TGCGCCAGCAGCTTGGGACAGGGGGCCGGCACCATATATTTT.

This clone was picked up a small number of times. The chain joins TRBV5-1 to TRBJ2-3; no clear D. V was pared by 0 bases and J by 3 bases, with 8 bases between. Germline-derived CDR1 and CDR2 are SGHRS and YFSETQ. This CDR3 comprises 14 residues. Here the CDR3 DNA reads TGCGCCAGCAGCTTGGTTCAGTTGACAGATACGCAGTATTTT. It yields the protein CASSLVQLTDTQYF.

The chain couples TRBV7-6 to TRBJ2-1; 8 bases are a match to TRBD2. The ends lost 1 base at V and 10 bases at J; junction bases unmatched: 9. This CDR3 is 15 amino acids long. CDR1 is SGHVS and CDR2 is FNYEAQ in the germline V gene. CDR3 loop: CASSLVSGAPGEQFF. The DNA for the CDR3 is TGTGCCAGCAGCTTAGTTAGCGGGGCCCCAGGGGAGCAGTTCTTC.

The chain carries TRBV30 and TRBJ1-1, with 7 bases that match TRBD1. CDR1 is GTSNPN and CDR2 is SVGIG in the germline V gene (reference sequence). CDR3 size: 15 residues. The V gene end was trimmed by 2 bases and the J gene end by 1 base; junction bases not matched to a gene: 7. The CDR3 is CAWSRLTGSNTEAFF. The CDR3 coding sequence is TGTGCCTGGAGTCGTCTGACAGGGTCGAACACTGAAGCTTTCTTT.

The rearrangement joins TRBV3-1 (or the pseudogene TRBV3-2) to TRBJ1-4; 7 nucleotides match TRBD1. In germline, CDR1 is LGHDT, CDR2 YNNKEL (reference sequence). J was trimmed by 0 bases and V by 2 bases; bases with no gene match: 9. This CDR3 is 18 amino acids long. In DNA form, the CDR3 reads TGTGCCAGCAGCCAATGGTCCGACAGGGAAACAACTAATGAAAAACTGTTTTTT. It codes for CASSQWSDRETTNEKLFF.

The chain joins TRBV6-5 to TRBJ1-5, with D possibly TRBD1 on 5 matching bases. Germline loops: CDR1 MNHEY, CDR2 SVGAGI. The V and J ends lost 8 bases and 2 bases respectively, with 10 bases between them. The CDR3 loop spans 13 amino acids. The CDR3 nucleotides read TGTGCCAGCCAAAAAGGGGGCAATCAGCCCCAGCATTTT. This sequence encodes CASQKGGNQPQHF.